These 25 T cell receptor beta chains were sequenced from one sample in a study of patients and donors after allogeneic stem cell transplantation. TCRdb re-analysed the RT-PCR reads in MiXCR, keeping a single row per CDR3 protein. The profile shows roughly 230,000 distinct CDR3 sequences, 13% to 15% of them singletons. The specimen sequenced was blood, either unsorted or a sorted T cell fraction (not recorded which). These receptor sequences come from a human donor who was either an allogeneic HSCT recipient or a stem cell or donor lymphocyte infusion donor (not recorded which). It is not recorded whose cells these are; they may come from a transplant donor.

This clonotype was seen more than once but under ten times. V usage is TRBV14 and J usage is TRBJ2-2; tentatively, D is TRBD2 (5 bases). Germline assignment: CDR1 SGHDN and CDR2 FVKESK. The CDR3 length is 17 residues. V lost 0 bases and J 5 bases, leaving 16 bases between the germline ends. The CDR3, as DNA: TGTGCCAGCAGCCAAGATCTGGTGGGAGTGGGGACCGGGGAGCTGTTTTTT. Protein product: CASSQDLVGVGTGELFF.

This chain links TRBV7-9 with TRBJ1-1; 7 bases match TRBD1. With V trimmed by 3 bases and J by 5 bases, 6 bases remained unmatched. The CDR3 has 14 amino acids. Germline V gives CDR1 SEHNR, CDR2 FQNEAQ (reference sequence). CDR3: CASSFKGARTEAFF. CDR3 nucleotides: TGTGCCAGCAGCTTTAAGGGGGCGAGAACTGAAGCTTTCTTT.

The chain is built from TRBV25-1 and TRBJ2-5, with 8 nucleotides matching TRBD2. Germline trimming cut 3 bases from V and 5 bases from J; bases unmatched to any gene: 8. In germline, CDR1 is MGHDK, CDR2 SYGVNS. There are 15 residues in the CDR3. In nucleotides, the CDR3 is TGTGCCAGCAGTGATCGAGCGGGAGTGGGTGAGACCCAGTACTTC. It yields the protein CASSDRAGVGETQYF.

CDR3: CATSLQADGPEAFF. The CDR3 DNA is TGTGCCACCAGCCTTCAGGCGGACGGGCCTGAAGCTTTCTTT. The V and J genes are TRBV10-3 and TRBJ1-1; no clear D. This CDR3 comprises 14 residues. V lost 10 bases, J lost 6 bases, and 21 bases lay in between. Germline CDR1 reads ENHRY; CDR2 reads SYGVKD.

This clonotype was seen only a few times. The rearrangement links TRBV7-2 to TRBJ2-7, with 10 bases matching TRBD1. CDR1 SGHTA and CDR2 FQGNSA come from the germline V gene. The CDR3 has 16 residues. The V segment lost 6 bases and the J segment 3 bases; nucleotides outside the gene matches: 11. The CDR3 loop is CASRPTSGTGVYEQYF. CDR3 nucleotide sequence: TGTGCCAGCAGGCCTACCTCCGGGACAGGGGTCTACGAGCAGTACTTC.

V usage is TRBV29-1 and J usage is TRBJ1-4; 7 bases are a match to TRBD1. The CDR3 is made up of 13 amino acids. The germline V gene has CDR1 SQVTM and CDR2 ANQGSEA. V gave up 2 bases and J gave up 8 bases; unmatched junction bases: 5. The CDR3 nucleotides read TGCAGCGTTGAACAGGGGGTTGGAGAAAAACTGTTTTTT. It specifies CSVEQGVGEKLFF.

This clonotype has a count of ten or more. V is TRBV5-1 and J is TRBJ1-4; 8 bases match TRBD1. Trimming at V came to 4 bases and at J to 5 bases, leaving 7 bases not matched to a gene. Germline V lookup: CDR1 SGHRS, CDR2 YFSETQ. The CDR3 has 15 residues. This CDR3 is CASSLQGVVNEKLFF. In nucleotides, the CDR3 is TGCGCCAGCAGCCTACAGGGGGTAGTCAATGAAAAACTGTTTTTT.

This clonotype was seen only a few times. J is TRBJ1-2 and V is TRBV15, with D unclear. The germline CDR1 and CDR2 sequences are LNHNV and YYDKDF (reference sequence). The CDR3 extends over 14 amino acids. The V and J ends lost 3 bases and 4 bases respectively, with 12 bases between them. The CDR3 here is CATSRWGSSYGYTF. For the CDR3, the DNA is TGTGCCACCAGCAGGTGGGGTTCTAGCTATGGCTACACCTTC.

In this sample, this clonotype turned up a few times. Written as DNA, the CDR3 is TGTGCCACCAGTGACCCTAGCGGGAGGGCCTTGGATGAGCAGTTCTTC. Protein product: CATSDPSGRALDEQFF. V and J are TRBV24-1 and TRBJ2-1; 12 bases map to TRBD2. CDR1 and CDR2 (germline): KGHDR, SFDVKD. The length of the CDR3 is 16 residues. V gave up 4 bases and J gave up 8 bases; unmatched junction bases: 8.

This clonotype was seen a handful of times. The genes are TRBV7-3 and TRBJ2-2; D gene ambiguous. The CDR3 has 14 amino acids. Trimming removed 4 bases from V and 0 bases from J, with 6 bases in between. Germline-derived CDR1 and CDR2 are SGHTA and FQGTGA. The CDR3 nucleotides read TGTGCCAGCAGCTCCACACCGAACACCGGGGAGCTGTTTTTT. Encoded protein: CASSSTPNTGELFF.

This clonotype was picked up many times. This chain uses TRBV30 with TRBJ2-7; 9 bases match TRBD2. Germline values: CDR1 GTSNPN, CDR2 SVGIG (reference sequence). The CDR3 loop spans 12 amino acids. The V gene end was trimmed by 4 bases and the J gene end by 3 bases; junction bases not matched to a gene: 1. The CDR3 nucleotides are TGTGCCTGGACTAGCGGGAACTACGAGCAGTACTTC. It is translated as CAWTSGNYEQYF.

This clonotype has only a few counts. The gene calls are TRBV6-1 and TRBJ2-3; 7 nucleotides agree with TRBD1. The CDR3 loop spans 15 amino acids. Germline V CDR1 and CDR2: MNHNS, SASEGT. The V and J ends lost 5 bases and 0 bases, in that order; junction bases with no gene match: 5. DNA for the CDR3: TGTGCCAGCAGTACGGACAGGCAAAGCACAGATACGCAGTATTTT. Amino acids: CASSTDRQSTDTQYF.

The V and J genes are TRBV12-3 or TRBV12-4 and TRBJ2-7, with D tentatively TRBD1 (5 bases). This CDR3 is built from 14 residues. Trimming removed 5 bases from V and 6 bases from J, with 17 bases in between. The chain's CDR3 is CASSLRRQSPEQYF. As DNA, the CDR3 is TGTGCCAGCAGTCTGAGACGACAGTCTCCCGAGCAGTACTTC.

This clonotype was recorded a few times. V and J are TRBV5-5 and TRBJ2-2; D is possibly TRBD2 (6 bases). The V and J ends lost 0 bases and 4 bases respectively, with 10 bases between them. The germline V gene encodes CDR1 SGHKS and CDR2 YYEKEE (reference sequence). The CDR3 loop spans 15 amino acids. CDR3 sequence reads: CASSLVGEATGELFF. The CDR3 DNA reads TGTGCCAGCAGCTTGGTTGGGGAGGCCACCGGGGAGCTGTTTTTT.

This clonotype was found many times. This chain uses TRBV5-1 with TRBJ1-6; the match to TRBD1 covers 8 bases. The CDR3 has 14 residues. Unmatched junction bases numbered 6, after V lost 5 bases and J lost 8 bases. Germline CDR1 is SGHRS and CDR2 is YFSETQ. This CDR3 is CASRPDRVDSPLHF. CDR3 DNA: TGCGCCAGCAGACCGGACAGGGTGGATTCACCCCTCCACTTT.

This clonotype was counted only a few times. The chain recombines TRBV20-1 with TRBJ2-1; TRBD2 matches at 8 bases. Trimming at V came to 6 bases and at J to 8 bases, leaving 6 bases not matched to a gene. The CDR3 extends over 12 amino acids. CDR1 and CDR2 from the germline V gene are DFQATT and SNEGSKA (reference sequence). CDR3 nucleotide sequence: TGCAGTGCCCAGCGGGAGATTGATGAGCAGTTCTTC. It yields the protein CSAQREIDEQFF.

The table lists this clonotype with a few counts. J is TRBJ2-1 and V is TRBV5-1; 9 bases are a match to TRBD2. The germline V gene encodes CDR1 SGHRS and CDR2 YFSETQ. The length of the CDR3 is 21 residues. J was trimmed by 0 bases and V by 3 bases; bases with no gene match: 19. The CDR3 DNA sequence: TGCGCCAGCAGCTACCTCCCTGAGGAGCTAGCGGGATTGAGCTCCTACAATGAGCAGTTCTTC. Translated, it gives CASSYLPEELAGLSSYNEQFF.

This chain connects TRBV6-1 to TRBJ2-1, with TRBD2 matching 13 bases. The CDR3 runs to 16 residues. Germline V gene sequence: CDR1 MNHNS, CDR2 SASEGT. V lost 4 bases to trimming and J lost 4 bases; unmatched junction nucleotides: 4. CDR3 protein: CASSATSGRNYNEQFF. The CDR3 bases are TGTGCCAGCAGTGCGACTAGCGGGAGGAATTACAATGAGCAGTTCTTC.

As to this clonotype: One base away lies a much larger clone, so this may be a sequencing read error. The gene calls are TRBV24-1 and TRBJ2-2; perhaps TRBD2 as D (5 bases). The CDR3 loop spans 13 amino acids. Germline CDR1 KGHDR, CDR2 SFDVKD. CDR3 bases: TGTGCCGCCAGTCTTAGCGTCCCCGGGGAGCTGTTTTTT. This codes for CAASLSVPGELFF.

This clonotype occurred many times. The chain recombines TRBV5-4 with TRBJ2-3; D unresolved. The germline V gene encodes CDR1 SGHNT and CDR2 YYREEE (reference sequence). This CDR3 has 14 residues. Trimming pared 3 bases from V and 3 bases from J, leaving 11 bases between. The DNA for the CDR3 is TGTGCCAGCAGCTCCGCGGTAGCAACAGATACGCAGTATTTT. Translation: CASSSAVATDTQYF.

This clonotype showed up many times. This sequence joins TRBV6-5 and TRBJ1-5, with a tentative D call TRBD1 (5 bases). The CDR3 has 15 amino acids. The V gene's germline CDR1 is MNHEY and CDR2 SVGAGI. V was clipped by 0 bases and J by 7 bases, with 13 bases between them. In nucleotides, the CDR3 is TGTGCCAGCAGTTACTCGACCGGGGCCGGGCAGCCCCAGCATTTT. Translating it yields CASSYSTGAGQPQHF.

This clonotype has a handful of counts. The chain carries TRBV5-1 and TRBJ2-3; tentative D call: TRBD1 (5 bases). The CDR3 runs 14 residues. The germline gives CDR1 SGHRS, CDR2 YFSETQ. Trimming removed 2 bases at V and 4 bases at J, with 11 bases between. The CDR3 DNA sequence: TGCGCCAGCAGCTTAGGGGCCATCCCAGATACGCAGTATTTT. Amino acids: CASSLGAIPDTQYF.

The rearrangement links TRBV5-4 to TRBJ1-6; D is uncertain. Per germline, CDR1 SGHNT and CDR2 YYREEE (reference sequence). The CDR3 totals 14 residues. V dropped 3 bases and J dropped 8 bases, with 12 bases sitting between them. This CDR3 is CASSWTDGDSPLHF. CDR3 sequence (DNA): TGTGCCAGCAGCTGGACCGATGGCGATTCACCCCTCCACTTT.

In its sample, this clonotype was seen a few times. V usage is TRBV2 and J usage is TRBJ2-7, with 7 nucleotides matching TRBD1. The V and J ends lost 7 bases and 3 bases, in that order; junction bases with no gene match: 12. The V gene's germline CDR1 is SNHLY and CDR2 FYNNEI. This CDR3 is 15 amino acids long. CDR3 sequence reads: CASNPTGTAYYEQYF. The CDR3 coding sequence is TGTGCCAGCAACCCGACCGGGACAGCCTACTACGAGCAGTACTTC.

The sample holds many counts of this clonotype. The genes are TRBV7-9 and TRBJ2-3, with D possibly matching TRBD2 (6 bases). Germline CDR1 is SEHNR and CDR2 is FQNEAQ (reference sequence). The CDR3 length is 16 residues. V was trimmed by 1 base and J by 2 bases, leaving 13 bases between them. CDR3 loop: CASSLGGGRLTDTQYF. CDR3 in DNA: TGTGCCAGCAGCTTAGGAGGAGGGCGACTCACAGATACGCAGTATTTT.